These 13 T cell receptor beta chains originate from one sample sequenced in a study of T cells after yellow fever vaccination. TCRdb reprocessed the 5' RACE reads with MiXCR, giving one entry per CDR3 protein. The sample consists of approximately 550,000 distinct CDR3 sequences, approximately 15% of them appearing once. Material: PBMCs, obtained on the day of the yellow fever booster vaccination. The receptors derive from a man younger than 45 who received the YFV17D yellow fever vaccine.

This clonotype has just a few counts. The chain links TRBV6-1 to TRBJ2-5, with D perhaps TRBD2 (6 bases). The CDR3 extends over 15 amino acids. Trimming cost V 5 bases and J 1 base, with 14 bases left between them. Germline V gene data show CDR1 as MNHNS and CDR2 as SASEGT. The CDR3 loop reads CASSTPGTLQETQYF. CDR3 sequence (DNA): TGTGCCAGCAGTACCCCCGGGACTCTCCAAGAGACCCAGTACTTC.

Written as DNA, the CDR3 is TGTGCCAGCAGTTCCTCGGGACATCTTAACTATGGCTACACCTTC. The encoded protein is CASSSSGHLNYGYTF. The chain carries TRBV27 and TRBJ1-2, with TRBD1 as a possible D gene (6 bases). This CDR3 has 15 amino acids. V was shortened by 4 bases and J by 1 base, with 13 bases between the two germline ends. Germline V gives CDR1 MNHEY, CDR2 SMNVEV (reference sequence).

The J gene is TRBJ2-1, the V gene TRBV7-9; the D gene is possibly TRBD2 (5 bases). The germline V and J ends were trimmed by 5 bases and 3 bases, with 8 bases remaining between them. In germline, CDR1 is SEHNR, CDR2 FQNEAQ (reference sequence). The CDR3 length is 13 residues. The CDR3 bases are TGTGCCAGCAGCCGACGGGACTACAATGAGCAGTTCTTC. This codes for CASSRRDYNEQFF.

In the case of this clonotype: One junction end does not reproduce the germline sequence, and a read error may be involved. The rearrangement joins TRBV7-6 to TRBJ2-3; D gene unclear. CDR1 SGHVS and CDR2 FNYEAQ come from the germline V gene. The CDR3 is 12 amino acids. The DNA of the CDR3 is TGTGCCAGCAGCCCCCGCACAGATGCGCAGTATTTT. It is translated as CASSPRTDAQYF.

The J gene is TRBJ1-1, the V gene TRBV19; 8 bases map to TRBD1. CDR1 LNHDA and CDR2 SQIVND come from the germline V gene (reference sequence). J lost 5 bases, V lost 9 bases, and 11 bases had no gene match. The CDR3 contains 14 residues. The CDR3, as DNA: TGTGCCAGCCAGCCGGGACAGGATTATACTGAAGCTTTCTTT. This codes for CASQPGQDYTEAFF.

This clonotype was observed at least ten times. V is TRBV18 and J is TRBJ2-6; D ambiguous. V was shortened by 0 bases and J by 4 bases, with 1 base between the two germline ends. There are 13 residues in the CDR3. CDR1 is KGHSH, CDR2 LQKENI, per germline. CDR3 in DNA: TGTGCCAGCTCACCACCCGGGGCCAACGTCCTGACTTTC. Translation gives CASSPPGANVLTF.

This clonotype was detected only a few times. The rearrangement uses TRBV7-2 and TRBJ1-6; 8 bases map to TRBD1. Trimming took 8 bases from V and 3 from J; bases not matched to a gene: 6. CDR1 is SGHTA and CDR2 is FQGNSA in the germline V gene. CDR3 length: 15 amino acids. In nucleotides, the CDR3 is TGTGCCAGCGGTTTTACAGGGGGCTATAATTCACCCCTCCACTTT. Protein: CASGFTGGYNSPLHF.

This clonotype was seen more than once but under ten times. The chain carries TRBV9 and TRBJ1-6; tentative D call: TRBD1 (6 bases). The V gene lost 6 bases and the J gene lost 13 bases, with 14 bases spanning the gap. Germline V gene sequence: CDR1 SGDLS, CDR2 YYNGEE. The CDR3 has 12 residues. The CDR3 DNA follows: TGTGCCAGCAACAGGGCCAGGGATCCCCTCCACTTT. Its protein product is CASNRARDPLHF.

This clonotype was seen only a few times. V is TRBV20-1 and J is TRBJ2-3, with 10 bases that match TRBD1. Trimming at V came to 4 bases and at J to 6 bases, leaving 7 bases not matched to a gene. This CDR3 spans 14 amino acids. CDR1 and CDR2 (germline): DFQATT, SNEGSKA (reference sequence). The CDR3 is CSAITTGGEDTQYF. The CDR3 DNA is TGCAGTGCTATTACGACAGGGGGCGAGGATACGCAGTATTTT.

In regard to this clonotype: A junction end diverges from the germline sequence, so it may reflect a read error. The chain joins TRBV6-2 or TRBV6-3 to TRBJ2-5, with TRBD1 matching 10 bases. CDR1 is MNHEY and CDR2 is SVGEGT in the germline V gene. The CDR3 covers 16 residues. The CDR3 DNA reads as TGTCCCAGCAGTTTCCCCCGGACAGGGGGGATAGAGACCCAGTACTTC. Residues: CPSSFPRTGGIETQYF.

V and J are TRBV12-3 or TRBV12-4 and TRBJ2-7; maybe TRBD2 (6 bases). Deletions cut 5 bases from V and 3 bases from J, with 8 bases between. The CDR3 has 12 amino acids. CDR3 in DNA: TGTGCCAGCAGTAGGACTATCTACGAGCAGTACTTC. It yields the protein CASSRTIYEQYF.

Only a few counts were recorded for this clonotype. This rearrangement joins TRBV29-1 to TRBJ2-1, with D maybe TRBD2 (5 bases). The germline V gene encodes CDR1 SQVTM and CDR2 ANQGSEA. The ends were cut back, 4 bases at V and 9 bases at J, with 10 bases in the middle. The CDR3 consists of 11 residues. This CDR3 reads CSVGGRSEQFF. CDR3 nucleotides: TGCAGCGTTGGAGGGCGGAGTGAGCAGTTCTTC.

V usage is TRBV5-1 and J usage is TRBJ2-5; unclear D gene. V gave up 4 bases and J gave up 0 bases, with 4 bases separating them. Germline-derived CDR1 and CDR2 are SGHRS and YFSETQ. The CDR3 runs 12 residues. The CDR3 nucleotides read TGCGCCAGCAGCATGGACCAAGAGACCCAGTACTTC. It encodes CASSMDQETQYF.